The text below deals with one TCR beta chain. This table comes from immunoSEQ multiplex PCR, and its TCRdb copy is limited to in-frame clones, with some not included. The repertoire holds roughly 2.2 million clones, less than 95% seen once, with approximately 0.41% in the top ten. V lost 0 bases and J 6 bases, leaving 9 bases between the germline ends. The CDR3 length is 14 residues. Germline V gene sequence: CDR1 MNHNY, CDR2 SVGAGI (reference sequence). The sample comes from a study of shared clonotypes between healthy human individuals. The chain is built from TRBV6-6 and TRBJ2-1; a possible D gene is TRBD1 (6 bases). Sequencing used naive CD4+ T cells from PBMCs. Stated subset: CD45RA+ positively selected. This clonotype was obtained from a man younger than 35 in good health. Some clones in this sample may be carry-over from other donors' samples. CDR3 sequence (DNA): TGTGCCAGCAGTTACTCGACCAGGGGCAATGAGCAGTTCTTC. Its translation is CASSYSTRGNEQFF.